These T cell receptor beta chains were read from a single sample in a study of T cell changes during pregnancy in multiple sclerosis. The protocol was immunoSEQ multiplex PCR, while the TCRdb copy is restricted to in-frame clones and leaves out a portion. The repertoire holds around 20,000 clones, with about 89% as singletons. Material: CD4+ T cells from peripheral blood mononuclear cells, obtained in the third trimester of pregnancy. The receptors stem from a female donor in good health, enrolled as a control in a pregnancy study. Each CDR3 is given with its conserved first and last residue. D genes are given only for firm matches. Clone sizes are given selectively: once, few, many, or a class where the clone is expanded.

v_call	clone_size	j_call	d_call	cdr3_nt	cdr3_aa
TRBV30	-	TRBJ1-5	-	TGTGCCTGGAGGTCCAGGGAGGGCAATCAGCCCCAGCATTTT	CAWRSREGNQPQHF
TRBV10-2	-	TRBJ2-3	TRBD2	TGCGCCAGCAGTGAGCGCGGGGGAACCACAGATACGCAGTATTTT	CASSERGGTTDTQYF
TRBV19	-	TRBJ1-2	TRBD1	TGTGCCAGTAGTACGAAGGGGACAGGGGGAGGCGGCTACACCTTC	CASSTKGTGGGGYTF
TRBV4-1	-	TRBJ2-7	TRBD2	TGCGCCAGCAGCCAAGGTCTAGCGGGGTCCTACGAGCAGTACTTC	CASSQGLAGSYEQYF
TRBV27	-	TRBJ2-7	TRBD1	TGTGCCAGCAGTTTATTTGGGACAGGGTACTACGAGCAGTACTTC	CASSLFGTGYYEQYF
TRBV5-1	once	TRBJ2-1	TRBD2	TGCGCCAGCAGCTTGGTGTCTAGCGGTGAGCAGTTCTTC	CASSLVSSGEQFF
TRBV11-2	-	TRBJ2-6	-	TGTGCCAGCAGGGTCACAGGTGCCGGGGCCAACGTCCTGACTTTC	CASRVTGAGANVLTF
TRBV27	-	TRBJ2-1	-	TGTGCCAGCAGCATTGCTGACTGGAATGAGCAGTTCTTC	CASSIADWNEQFF
TRBV5-4	once	TRBJ2-6	TRBD1	TGTGCCAGCAGCACGGACAGGGGTAGCGCTGGGGCCAACGTCCTGACTTTC	CASSTDRGSAGANVLTF
TRBV28	-	TRBJ1-2	TRBD1	TGTGCCAGCAGTCACTCCGTGGACAGGGTAGGAGGCTACACCTTC	CASSHSVDRVGGYTF
TRBV2	-	TRBJ1-2	-	TGTGCCAGCAGTCTGAAGCTTAACTATGGCTACACCTTC	CASSLKLNYGYTF
TRBV4-1	-	TRBJ2-7	TRBD1	TGCGCCAGCAGCCAGCCGGGACAGGGCCACGAGCAGTACTTC	CASSQPGQGHEQYF
TRBV4-3	-	TRBJ2-3	-	TGCGCCAGCAGCTCATCTGCTACCACAGATACGCAGTATTTT	CASSSSATTDTQYF
TRBV5-5	-	TRBJ1-5	-	TGTGCCAGCAGCTTATCGGGGTATAGCAATCAGCCCCAGCATTTT	CASSLSGYSNQPQHF
TRBV2	-	TRBJ2-3	-	TGTGCCAGTCTAGGCGTTTTTAGCACAGATACGCAGTATTTT	CASLGVFSTDTQYF
TRBV19	-	TRBJ1-1	-	TGTGCCAGTAGACAACAGGGAGAACCTGAAGCTTTCTTT	CASRQQGEPEAFF
TRBV28	-	TRBJ1-6	-	TGTGCCAGCACATCTCAGGGAGGGAATAATTCACCCCTCCACTTT	CASTSQGGNNSPLHF